The entry below gives a single T cell receptor (beta chain) sequence along with its context. Its target is not known. Noted time point: newly diagnosed GD, antithyroid drugs for less than 3 months. With RNA extracted from PBMCs as input, the TCR library was made. The authors diagnosed Graves' disease using American Thyroid Association guidelines. iRepertoire HTBI primers and Arm-PCR of CDR3 regions built TCR beta libraries. As originally analysed: Gene usage covered some 60 TRBV and 14 TRBJ segments. TCRdb fed the multiplex PCR reads into MiXCR, producing one record per CDR3 protein. It is TCRdb's table, rather than the study itself, that gives the V and J calls and clone size. The sample lists over 350,000 distinct CDR3 sequences, about 15% occurring once. This entry belongs to a study of regulatory T cells in long-lasting Graves disease. General observations from the study: Persistent disease exhibited a predilection for TRBV28, TRBJ1-2 and TRBJ2-5.

Germline CDR1 and CDR2: LGHDT and YNNKEL (reference sequence). J lost 2 bases, V lost 3 bases, and 6 bases had no gene match. The CDR3 runs 16 residues. The same sample was also used in a study of T cells in Graves' hyperthyroidism and ophthalmopathy. That paper notes: Most clonotypes expanded in thyroid above 0.001 were likewise present in blood.

The input for sequencing was peripheral blood mononuclear cells (PBMCs), taken at new diagnosis, from a patient treated with antithyroid drugs. This TCR was sampled from a woman aged 40 to 55 with Graves disease. V and J are TRBV3-1 and TRBJ2-2; TRBD2 matches 7 bases. CDR3 nucleotides: TGTGCCAGCAGCCAGGCTGGCGGGAGAAACACCGGGGAGCTGTTTTTT. Amino acid sequence: CASSQAGGRNTGELFF.